This T cell receptor beta chain was recorded in a study of blood T cell repertoires in COVID-19. Original handling: Amplifying reference gene primers gave estimates of nucleated cell counts. The data were produced by immunoSEQ multiplex PCR, yet TCRdb's version contains in-frame clones alone and is incomplete. The V and J calls and clone size come from that table; D and trimming were worked out from the DNA. The table shows approximately 300,000 clones, with approximately 92% occurring only once. Germline-derived CDR1 and CDR2 are SNHLY and FYNNEI. There are 16 residues in the CDR3. The trim removed 5 bases at V and 5 bases at J, leaving 8 bases unmatched.

The chain carries TRBV2 and TRBJ1-6; 8 nucleotides align to TRBD1. Source material: peripheral blood. The receptor was isolated from a woman under 40 with COVID-19, enrolled during active disease. The DNA for the CDR3 is TGTGCCAGCAGTCAGCGACAGGGGAAACATAATTCACCCCTCCACTTT. Amino acid sequence: CASSQRQGKHNSPLHF.